This is a list of T cell receptor beta chains from one sample in a study of blood T cell repertoires in COVID-19. TCRdb's copy holds only in-frame clones and misses some; the assay was immunoSEQ multiplex PCR. The data contain 190,000 or so clones, 85% of them singletons. The sequenced sample was PBMCs or T cells enriched from blood (not recorded which). The receptors derive from a man aged 35-49 years who had recovered from COVID-19. The conserved cysteine and the conserved F or W are not part of the CDR3 here. The order of the fields is D gene, clone size, V gene, CDR3 protein. A D gene is named only where the DNA matches it firmly. Clone sizes are given selectively: once, few, many, or a class where the clone is expanded.

TRBD1	once	TRBV6-1	ASSERQGVGYEQY
.	once	TRBV4-3	ASSQEREQF
TRBD2	.	TRBV24-1	ATSDFTSGREDTQY
.	.	TRBV7-7	ASSSRPGSYNEQF
.	.	TRBV5-1	ASSFAGFHEQF
.	.	TRBV19	ASSLTGFSNQPQH
TRBD1	.	TRBV5-6	ASSRDSTEAF
.	.	TRBV19	ASSGRGNTIY
.	.	TRBV6-5	ASTTDTNTEAF
.	.	TRBV7-9	ASSFTQLNTEAF
.	few	TRBV10-3	AISEKGFDTEAF
TRBD1	.	TRBV6-5	ASSYGQGAGAGELF
.	.	TRBV27	ASRQSTGMITDTQY
TRBD1	once	TRBV4-1	ASSQQDREETQY
.	.	TRBV9	ASSVEAGMNTEAF
TRBD1	once	TRBV19	ASSTLQGWANEKLF
TRBD1	.	TRBV7-9	ASSLGGQGYEQY
TRBD1	.	TRBV5-6	ASSFLDRAHTEAF
.	.	TRBV28	ASSLLGGPGGQPQH
.	few	TRBV10-1	ASSAGHSGANVLT
.	.	TRBV18	ASSPSQGMRSEAF
.	.	TRBV5-1	ASRQGLISAGVSDTQY
TRBD1	.	TRBV7-8	ASSLVRTGLRLNYGYT
.	.	TRBV5-1	ASSPGDSSNTGELF
TRBD1	.	TRBV19	ASSWGQGSYEQY
.	once	TRBV5-4	ASRSRTEAF
TRBD2	few	TRBV7-8	ASTTTSGQETQY
TRBD2	.	TRBV4-2	ASSQDVAGAGELF
.	.	TRBV6-5	ASKLLGLGDQPQH
TRBD1	.	TRBV5-4	ASSPGGALVNHGYT
.	.	TRBV28	ASSLPTGTGNTIY
TRBD2	.	TRBV7-3	ASSEGVAGRLGELF
.	few	TRBV30	AWGDSVGQPQH
TRBD1	.	TRBV6-1	ASSEPGQGGNQPQH
.	.	TRBV2	ASSVQNTEAF
TRBD1	.	TRBV5-1	ASTKGTGGEKLF
.	once	TRBV7-2	ASSFSFTPTGLYGYT
.	medium-sized	TRBV6-2/TRBV6-3	ASSSQGTGANVLT